Listed below are T cell receptor beta chains from one sample, sequenced in a study of control samples from healthy donors and cancer patients. Profiling relied on immunoSEQ multiplex PCR, and the TCRdb table lists in-frame clones only, not all of them. Seen here are approximately 100,000 clones, approximately 84% observed once, and the top ten hold about 35%. The sequenced sample was PBMCs. All receptors derive from a man between 65 and 79 years old with lung cancer. The CDR3 runs from the conserved cysteine through the conserved F or W. The D gene is left open where the match is weak. Rows may omit the clone size; those that give it use once, few, many or a size class.

NA	TRBV20-1	NA	TRBJ1-5	CSASSQNNQPQHF	TGCAGTGCTAGTTCCCAGAATAATCAGCCCCAGCATTTT
TRBD1	TRBV10-3	NA	TRBJ1-1	CAISEQGYTEAFF	TGTGCCATCAGCGAACAGGGGTACACTGAAGCTTTCTTT
TRBD1	TRBV9	NA	TRBJ1-2	CASSVEGQGYGYTF	TGTGCCAGCAGCGTAGAGGGACAGGGCTATGGCTACACCTTC
TRBD1	TRBV19	NA	TRBJ2-7	CASSMGQGSPYEQYF	TGTGCCAGTTCAATGGGACAGGGATCCCCCTACGAGCAGTACTTC
NA	TRBV11-2	NA	TRBJ1-2	CASSLEGALGGYTF	TGTGCCAGCAGCTTAGAAGGCGCACTCGGCGGCTACACCTTC
NA	TRBV10-2	few	TRBJ1-2	CASRDQGDYGYTF	TGCGCCAGCAGAGACCAGGGAGACTATGGCTACACCTTC
NA	TRBV7-9	NA	TRBJ1-1	CASSLFSTEAFF	TGTGCCAGCAGCTTATTTTCCACTGAAGCTTTCTTT
TRBD2	TRBV6-1	NA	TRBJ2-5	CASSEGGRGGLRETQYF	TGTGCCAGCAGTGAAGGAGGGCGGGGGGGTTTAAGGGAGACCCAGTACTTC
NA	TRBV6-5	NA	TRBJ1-5	CASSRTASNQPQHF	TGTGCCAGCAGTAGGACAGCTAGCAATCAGCCCCAGCATTTT
NA	TRBV15	NA	TRBJ1-1	CATALVGREAFF	TGTGCCACCGCATTGGTCGGGCGTGAAGCTTTCTTT
NA	TRBV30	NA	TRBJ2-2	CAWSIRTERDLFF	TGTGCCTGGAGTATTCGGACAGAAAGGGATTTGTTTTTT
TRBD1	TRBV27	NA	TRBJ1-5	CASSLSDRVIPQHF	TGTGCCAGCAGTTTATCTGACAGGGTGATACCCCAGCATTTT
NA	TRBV5-8	NA	TRBJ1-4	CASRLSEKLFF	TGTGCCAGCAGGTTGAGTGAAAAACTGTTTTTT
NA	TRBV29-1	NA	TRBJ1-4	CSVGHDLNEKLFF	TGCAGCGTGGGGCACGATCTTAATGAAAAACTGTTTTTT
NA	TRBV28	NA	TRBJ2-7	CASIGGDKSAAEQYF	TGTGCCAGCATTGGGGGGGACAAATCAGCGGCCGAGCAGTACTTC
NA	TRBV19	NA	TRBJ1-1	CASGWGNTEAFF	TGTGCCAGTGGGTGGGGGAACACTGAAGCTTTCTTT
NA	TRBV5-5	NA	TRBJ1-4	CASSGKGILTNEKLFF	TGTGCCAGCAGTGGGAAGGGGATTTTAACTAATGAAAAACTGTTTTTT
NA	TRBV5-1	NA	TRBJ1-1	CASSLGGRQYTEAFF	TGCGCCAGCAGCTTGGGCGGCAGGCAATACACTGAAGCTTTCTTT
NA	TRBV5-6	NA	TRBJ1-1	CASSLVRGRMNTEAFF	TGTGCCAGCAGCTTGGTTAGAGGGCGGATGAACACTGAAGCTTTCTTT
NA	TRBV7-6	NA	TRBJ1-4	CASSQADRVNEKLFF	TGTGCCAGCAGTCAAGCCGACAGAGTGAATGAAAAACTGTTTTTT
NA	TRBV28	NA	TRBJ1-6	CASNPGGVEHNSPLHF	TGTGCCAGCAATCCCGGTGGGGTTGAGCATAATTCACCCCTCCACTTT
NA	TRBV7-9	NA	TRBJ2-7	CASSQEDEQYF	TGTGCCAGCAGCCAAGAAGACGAGCAGTACTTC
TRBD1	TRBV7-9	NA	TRBJ1-5	CASSLGTGQGNQPQHF	TGTGCCAGCAGCTTAGGGACAGGCCAAGGCAATCAGCCCCAGCATTTT